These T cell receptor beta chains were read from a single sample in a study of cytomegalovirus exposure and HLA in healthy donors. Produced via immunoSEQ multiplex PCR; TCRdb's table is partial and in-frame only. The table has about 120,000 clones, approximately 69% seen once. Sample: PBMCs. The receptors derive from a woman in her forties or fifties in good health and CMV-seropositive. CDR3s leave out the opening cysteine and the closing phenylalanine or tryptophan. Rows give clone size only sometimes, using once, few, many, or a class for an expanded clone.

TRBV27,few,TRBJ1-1,ASSLNGQGEAF
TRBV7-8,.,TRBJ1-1,ASSYGQGGHTEAF
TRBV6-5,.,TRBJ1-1,ASRVDRATEAF
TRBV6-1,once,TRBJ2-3,ASSVAVGDTQY
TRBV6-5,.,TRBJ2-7,ASSYRPPGGLGEQY
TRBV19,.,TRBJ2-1,ASSMSTGYPGEQF
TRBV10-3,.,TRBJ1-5,AISGGTDSNQPQH
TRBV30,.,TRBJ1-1,AWNHEGDRGKAF
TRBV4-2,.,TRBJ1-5,ASSPEWGQGYQPQH
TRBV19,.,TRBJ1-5,ASSIGAGLDQPQH
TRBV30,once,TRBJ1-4,AWTRGTSNEKLF
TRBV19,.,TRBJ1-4,ASSATGEWEKLF
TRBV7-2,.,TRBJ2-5,ASSLDTSGYQETQY
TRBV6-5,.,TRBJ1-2,ASSSVRDRGGYGYT
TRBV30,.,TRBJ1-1,AWSVPGTEAF
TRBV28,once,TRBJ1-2,ASSPSAGAGHYGYT
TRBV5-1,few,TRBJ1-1,ASSLGTGDYTEAF
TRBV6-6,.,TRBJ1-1,ASSGTLDLGNTEAF
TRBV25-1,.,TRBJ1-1,ASRDQGVGSDTEAF
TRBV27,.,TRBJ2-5,ASSPGGGWAQETQY
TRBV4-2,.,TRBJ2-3,ASSQLAGGVTDTQY
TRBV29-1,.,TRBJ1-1,SVEGGVNTEAF
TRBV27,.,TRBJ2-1,ASSLFGTSGSNEQF
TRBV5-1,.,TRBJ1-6,ASMEGADSPLH
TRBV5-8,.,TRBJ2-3,ASSSGTNTDTQY
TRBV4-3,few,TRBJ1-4,ASSQGSATNEKLF
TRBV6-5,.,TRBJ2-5,ASRRDRGRETQY
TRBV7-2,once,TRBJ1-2,ASSLAGQGAAGYT
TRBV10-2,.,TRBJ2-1,ASTVSGSYNEQF
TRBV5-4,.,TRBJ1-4,ASSLQGESEKLF
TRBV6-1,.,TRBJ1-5,ASSRDTVSNQPQH
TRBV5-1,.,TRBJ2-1,ASSETGTTYNEQF
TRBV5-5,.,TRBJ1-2,ASSPSTDYGYT
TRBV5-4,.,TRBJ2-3,ASSPRSRAITDTQY
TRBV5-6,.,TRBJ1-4,ASSTTLTGGNEKLF
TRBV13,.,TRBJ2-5,ASSLQGRVTQETQY
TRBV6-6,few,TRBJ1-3,ASSNARHGSGNTIY
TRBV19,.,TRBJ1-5,ASSDQGVSNQPQH
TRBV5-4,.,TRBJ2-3,ASSFDTSGVSDTQY
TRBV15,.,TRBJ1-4,ATRRHDLNEKLF
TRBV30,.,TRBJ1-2,AWSAQSGGYT
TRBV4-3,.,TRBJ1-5,ASSQEYRDHQPQH
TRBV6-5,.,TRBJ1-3,ASSRTVPSGNTIY
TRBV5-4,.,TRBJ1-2,ASSLEGLGGYT
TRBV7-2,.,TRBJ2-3,ASSLWVSGGGTDTQY
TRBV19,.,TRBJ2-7,ASSPRSSGTTYEQY
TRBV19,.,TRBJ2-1,ASSIRDINNEQF